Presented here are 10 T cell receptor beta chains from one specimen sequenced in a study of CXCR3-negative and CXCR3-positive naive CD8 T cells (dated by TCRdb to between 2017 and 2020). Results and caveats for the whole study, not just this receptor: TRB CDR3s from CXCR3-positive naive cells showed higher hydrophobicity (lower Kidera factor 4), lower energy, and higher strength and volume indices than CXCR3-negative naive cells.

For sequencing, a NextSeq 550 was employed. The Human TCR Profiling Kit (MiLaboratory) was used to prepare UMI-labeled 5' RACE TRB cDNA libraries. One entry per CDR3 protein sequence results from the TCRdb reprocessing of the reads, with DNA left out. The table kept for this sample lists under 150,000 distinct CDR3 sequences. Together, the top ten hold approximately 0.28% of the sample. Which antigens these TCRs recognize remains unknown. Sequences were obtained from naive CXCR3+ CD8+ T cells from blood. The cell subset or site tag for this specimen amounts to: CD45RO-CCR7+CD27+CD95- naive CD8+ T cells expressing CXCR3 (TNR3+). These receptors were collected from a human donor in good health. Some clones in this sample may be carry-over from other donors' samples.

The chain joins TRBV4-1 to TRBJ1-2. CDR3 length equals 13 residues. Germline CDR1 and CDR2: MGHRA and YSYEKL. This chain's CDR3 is CASSQVNGDGYTF.

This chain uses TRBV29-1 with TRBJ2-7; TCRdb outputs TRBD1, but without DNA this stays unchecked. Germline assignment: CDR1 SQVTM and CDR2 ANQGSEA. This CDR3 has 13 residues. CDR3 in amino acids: CSGDPGTGNEQYF.

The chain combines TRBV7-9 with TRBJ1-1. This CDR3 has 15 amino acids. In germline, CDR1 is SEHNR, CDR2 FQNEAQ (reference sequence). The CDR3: CASSPIGGGDTEAFF.

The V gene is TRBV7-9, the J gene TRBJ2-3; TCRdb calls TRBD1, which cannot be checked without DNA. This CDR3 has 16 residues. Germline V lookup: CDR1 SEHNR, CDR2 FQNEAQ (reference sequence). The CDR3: CASSPGTGWLTDTQYF.

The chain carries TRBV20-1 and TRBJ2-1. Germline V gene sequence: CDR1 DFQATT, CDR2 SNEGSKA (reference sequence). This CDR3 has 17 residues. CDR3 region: CSAIRRPIVGSYNEQFF.

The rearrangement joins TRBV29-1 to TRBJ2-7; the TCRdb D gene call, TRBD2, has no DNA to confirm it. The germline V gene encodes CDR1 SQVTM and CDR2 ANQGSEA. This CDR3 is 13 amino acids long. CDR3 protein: CSVEGVTNYEQYF.

This CDR3 is CASSLPSGMYNEQFF. The V call is TRBV5-1, the J call TRBJ2-1. Germline V CDR1 and CDR2: SGHRS, YFSETQ. The CDR3 spans 15 residues.

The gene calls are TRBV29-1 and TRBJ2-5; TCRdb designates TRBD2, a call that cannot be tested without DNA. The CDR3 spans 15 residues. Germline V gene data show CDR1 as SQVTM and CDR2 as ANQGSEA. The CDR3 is CSVILNREGLGEQYF.

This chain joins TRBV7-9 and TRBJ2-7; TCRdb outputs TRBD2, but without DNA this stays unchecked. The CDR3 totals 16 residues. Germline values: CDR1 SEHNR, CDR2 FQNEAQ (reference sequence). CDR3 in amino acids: CASSSGTSGAIYEQYF.

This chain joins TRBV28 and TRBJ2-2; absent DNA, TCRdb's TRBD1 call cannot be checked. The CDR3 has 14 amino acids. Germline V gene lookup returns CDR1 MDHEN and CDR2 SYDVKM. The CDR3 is CASSWTGDAGELFF.